This TCR beta chain was profiled in a study of neoadjuvant anti-PD-1 for oral cavity cancer. Time point noted: after neoadjuvant nivolumab, at surgical resection. Some clones are missing from TCRdb's copy, which holds only in-frame ones; the method was immunoSEQ multiplex PCR. The sample yields about 68,000 clones, roughly 84% seen once. CDR3 length equals 15 residues. The germline V gene has CDR1 SQVTM and CDR2 ANQGSEA. V shed 8 bases, J shed 8 bases, and the junction held 19 bases outside the gene matches. The specimen was PBMCs, collected after nivolumab (anti-PD-1) treatment. The J gene is TRBJ2-3, the V gene TRBV29-1; 7 bases are a match to TRBD2. This TCR was sampled from a person aged 35-79 years with oral cavity squamous cell carcinoma. DNA for the CDR3: TGCAGCTCTAACGGATGGGGCGGGAGTTCCCCTACGCAGTATTTT. Translation gives CSSNGWGGSSPTQYF.